This TCR beta chain emerged from a study of shared T cell receptors in the human thymus. This clone was seen only once. Repertoires were generated with immunoSEQ multiplex PCR, while TCRdb's copy carries only in-frame clones and drops some. The top ten clones hold 0.009% to 0.0095% of a sample with hundreds of thousands of clones, around 87% of them seen once. Germline values: CDR1 MNHEY, CDR2 SMNVEV (reference sequence). The CDR3 sequence is 14 residues long. V shed 5 bases, J shed 7 bases, and the junction held 6 bases outside the gene matches. In addition, the sample was reused for a study of human thymus T cells. From that second work: Having corrective surgery for congenital heart defects, healthy Finnish infants were the ones who donated. During corrective heart surgery, resections were taken, and the thymus tissue came from them. Thymic and blood repertoires seemed to favor certain V and J genes. Thymic repertoires of unrelated individuals were reported in related research to overlap highly.

The chain combines TRBV27 with TRBJ1-4; the match to TRBD1 covers 8 bases. The specimen sequenced was thymocytes. The receptor's source is a boy in the first two years of life with a congenital heart defect. The CDR3: CASSKTGECEKLFF. DNA for the CDR3: TGTGCCAGCAGTAAGACAGGGGAGTGTGAAAAACTGTTTTTT.